Reported below is one T cell receptor beta chain. As originally analysed: The authors estimated nucleated cell counts from reference gene primer amplification. Clones were read by immunoSEQ multiplex PCR, and TCRdb kept only the in-frame ones, dropping some. The DNA was the basis for D and trimming; V, J and clone size are from that table. In the table there are about 150,000 clones, around nine tenths of which are singletons. This specimen belongs to a study of blood T cell repertoires in COVID-19. Study context: COVID-19 samples, acute and convalescent, were from the United States, Italy and Spain. Sources were T cells, B-cell-depleted T cells, or PBMCs; the material itself was cDNA or gDNA.

This TCR was sampled from a man between 45 and 60 years old who had recovered from COVID-19. The sample comprised peripheral blood.

The CDR3 nucleotides read TGTGCCAGCAGTTACTGGGGCGCCGATCAGCCCCAGCATTTT. Translating it yields CASSYWGADQPQHF. This chain links TRBV6-6 with TRBJ1-5, with D perhaps TRBD1 (5 bases). The V and J ends lost 1 base and 5 bases respectively, with 9 bases between them. The CDR3 extends over 14 amino acids. Germline lookup yields CDR1 MNHNY and CDR2 SVGAGI (reference sequence).